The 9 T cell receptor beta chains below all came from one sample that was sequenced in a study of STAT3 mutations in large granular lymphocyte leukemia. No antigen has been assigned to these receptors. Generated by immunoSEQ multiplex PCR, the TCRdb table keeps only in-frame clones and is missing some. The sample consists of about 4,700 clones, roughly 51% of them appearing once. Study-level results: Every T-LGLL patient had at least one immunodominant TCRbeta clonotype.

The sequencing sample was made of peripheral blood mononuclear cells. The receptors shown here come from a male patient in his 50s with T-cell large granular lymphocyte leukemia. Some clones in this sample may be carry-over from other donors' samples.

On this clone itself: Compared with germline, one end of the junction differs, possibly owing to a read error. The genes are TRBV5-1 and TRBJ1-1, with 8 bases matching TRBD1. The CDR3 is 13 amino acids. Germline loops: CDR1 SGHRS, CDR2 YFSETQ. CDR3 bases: TGCGCCAGCAGCGCAAGCGGACAGGGCGGCTCTCTCTTT. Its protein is CASSASGQGGSLF.

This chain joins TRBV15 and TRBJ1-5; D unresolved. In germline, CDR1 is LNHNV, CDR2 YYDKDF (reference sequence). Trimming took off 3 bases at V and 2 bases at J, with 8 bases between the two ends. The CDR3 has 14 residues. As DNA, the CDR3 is TGTGCCACCAGCAGGACGGCGGGCAATCAGCCCCAGCATTTT. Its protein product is CATSRTAGNQPQHF.

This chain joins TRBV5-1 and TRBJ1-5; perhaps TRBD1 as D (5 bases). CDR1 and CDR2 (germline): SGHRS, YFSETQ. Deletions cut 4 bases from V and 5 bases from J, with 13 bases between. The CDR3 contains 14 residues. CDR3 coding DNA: TGCGCCAGCAGCAGGGGAGGGGTCGATCAGCCCCAGCATTTT. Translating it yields CASSRGGVDQPQHF. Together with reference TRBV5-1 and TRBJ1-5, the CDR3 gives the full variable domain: KAGVTQTPRYLIKTRGQQVTLSCSPISGHRSVSWYQQTPGQGLQFLFEYFSETQRNKGNFPGRFSGRQFSNSRSEMNVSTLELGDSALYLCASSRGGVDQPQHFGDGTRLSIL.

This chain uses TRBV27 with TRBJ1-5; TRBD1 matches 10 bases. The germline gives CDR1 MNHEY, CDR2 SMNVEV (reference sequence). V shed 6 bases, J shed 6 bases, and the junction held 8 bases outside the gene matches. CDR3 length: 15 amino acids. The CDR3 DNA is TGTGCCAGCAGCCTCGACAGGGGGCAAGGTCAGCCCCAGCATTTT. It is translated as CASSLDRGQGQPQHF.

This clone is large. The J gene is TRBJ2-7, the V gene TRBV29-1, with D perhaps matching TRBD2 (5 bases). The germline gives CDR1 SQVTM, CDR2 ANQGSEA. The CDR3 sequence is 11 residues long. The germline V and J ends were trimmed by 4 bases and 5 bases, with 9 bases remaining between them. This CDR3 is CSVVGVHEQYF. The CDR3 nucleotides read TGCAGCGTTGTCGGGGTCCACGAGCAGTACTTC.

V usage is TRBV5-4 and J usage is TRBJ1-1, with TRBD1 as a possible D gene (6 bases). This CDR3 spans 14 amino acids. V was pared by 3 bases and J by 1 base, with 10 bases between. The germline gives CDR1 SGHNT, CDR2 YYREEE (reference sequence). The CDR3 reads CASSYRQANTEAFF. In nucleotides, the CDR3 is TGTGCCAGCAGCTACCGACAGGCGAACACTGAAGCTTTCTTT.

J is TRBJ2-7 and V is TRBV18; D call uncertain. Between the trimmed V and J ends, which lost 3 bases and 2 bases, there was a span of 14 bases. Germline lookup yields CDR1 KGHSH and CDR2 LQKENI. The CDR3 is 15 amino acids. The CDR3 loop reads CASSPSQAVTYEQYF. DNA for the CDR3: TGTGCCAGCTCACCGTCTCAGGCGGTGACCTACGAGCAGTACTTC.

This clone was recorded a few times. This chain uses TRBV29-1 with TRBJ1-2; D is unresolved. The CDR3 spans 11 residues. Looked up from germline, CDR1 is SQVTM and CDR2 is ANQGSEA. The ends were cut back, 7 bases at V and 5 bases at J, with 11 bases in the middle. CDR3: CSDQAGYGYTF. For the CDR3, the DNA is TGCAGCGACCAAGCTGGGTATGGCTACACCTTC.

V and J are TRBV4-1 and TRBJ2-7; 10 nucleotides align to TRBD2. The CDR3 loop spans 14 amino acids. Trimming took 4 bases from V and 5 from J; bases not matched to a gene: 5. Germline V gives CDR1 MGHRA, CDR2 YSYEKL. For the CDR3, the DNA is TGCGCCAGCAGCCTAAGCGGGGGGGGCCACGAGCAGTACTTC. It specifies CASSLSGGGHEQYF.